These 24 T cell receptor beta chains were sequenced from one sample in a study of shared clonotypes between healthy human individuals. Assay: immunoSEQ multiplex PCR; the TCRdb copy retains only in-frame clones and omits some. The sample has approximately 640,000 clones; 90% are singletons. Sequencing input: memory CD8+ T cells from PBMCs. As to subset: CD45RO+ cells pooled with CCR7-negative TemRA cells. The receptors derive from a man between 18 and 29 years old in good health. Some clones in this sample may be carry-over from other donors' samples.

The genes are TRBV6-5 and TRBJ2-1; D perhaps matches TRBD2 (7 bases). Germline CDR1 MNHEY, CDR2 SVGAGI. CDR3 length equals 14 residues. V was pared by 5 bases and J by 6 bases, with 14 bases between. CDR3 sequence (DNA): TGTGCCAGCAGTGTGTTAGGGGGGGGCAATGAGCAGTTCTTC. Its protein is CASSVLGGGNEQFF.

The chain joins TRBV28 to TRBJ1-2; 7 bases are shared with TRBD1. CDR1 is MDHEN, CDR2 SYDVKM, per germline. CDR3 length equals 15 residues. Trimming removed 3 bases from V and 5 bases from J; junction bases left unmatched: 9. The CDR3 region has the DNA TGTGCCAGCAGTTTGAGGGGGCGTTCATCTTATGGCTACACCTTC. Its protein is CASSLRGRSSYGYTF.

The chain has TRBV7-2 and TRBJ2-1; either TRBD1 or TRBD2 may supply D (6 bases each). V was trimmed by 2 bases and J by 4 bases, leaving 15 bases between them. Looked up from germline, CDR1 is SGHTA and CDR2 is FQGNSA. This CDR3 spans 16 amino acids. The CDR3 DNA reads TGTGCCAGCAGCTTAAAATGGGGGGCCCTGTACAATGAGCAGTTCTTC. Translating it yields CASSLKWGALYNEQFF.

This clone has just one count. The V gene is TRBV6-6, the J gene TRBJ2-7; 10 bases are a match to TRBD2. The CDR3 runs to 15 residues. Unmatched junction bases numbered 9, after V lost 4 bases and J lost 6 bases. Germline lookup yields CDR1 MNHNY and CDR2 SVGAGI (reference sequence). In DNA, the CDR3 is TGTGCCAGCAGTTCCCCGCTAGCGGGAGTTTTCGAGCAGTACTTC. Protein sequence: CASSSPLAGVFEQYF.

The CDR3 reads CASSLARVQYEQYF. The CDR3 nucleotides read TGCGCCAGCAGCTTGGCCAGGGTTCAATACGAGCAGTACTTC. The chain is built from TRBV5-1 and TRBJ2-7; a possible D gene is TRBD1 (5 bases). Trimming shortened V by 0 bases and J by 4 bases, and 11 bases separated the two germline ends. The CDR3 runs to 14 residues. Looked up from germline, CDR1 is SGHRS and CDR2 is YFSETQ.

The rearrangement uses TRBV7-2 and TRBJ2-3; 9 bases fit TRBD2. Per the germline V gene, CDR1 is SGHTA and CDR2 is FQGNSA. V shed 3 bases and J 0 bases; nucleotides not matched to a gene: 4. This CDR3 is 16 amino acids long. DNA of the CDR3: TGTGCCAGCAGCTTTCCGACTAGCGGAAGCACAGATACGCAGTATTTT. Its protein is CASSFPTSGSTDTQYF.

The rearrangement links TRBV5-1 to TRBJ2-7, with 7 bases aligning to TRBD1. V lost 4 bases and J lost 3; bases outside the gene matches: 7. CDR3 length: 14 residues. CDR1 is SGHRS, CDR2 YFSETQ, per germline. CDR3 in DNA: TGCGCCAGCAGCGGCCGGGACAGTCTCTACGAGCAGTACTTC. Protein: CASSGRDSLYEQYF. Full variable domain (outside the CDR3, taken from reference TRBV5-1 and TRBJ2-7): KAGVTQTPRYLIKTRGQQVTLSCSPISGHRSVSWYQQTPGQGLQFLFEYFSETQRNKGNFPGRFSGRQFSNSRSEMNVSTLELGDSALYLCASSGRDSLYEQYFGPGTRLTVT.

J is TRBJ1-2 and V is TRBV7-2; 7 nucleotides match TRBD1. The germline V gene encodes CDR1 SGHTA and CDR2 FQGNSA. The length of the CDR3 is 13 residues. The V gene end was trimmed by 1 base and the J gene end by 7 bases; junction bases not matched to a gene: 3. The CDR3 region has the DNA TGTGCCAGCAGCTTAGACAGGGGTGTTGGCTACACCTTC. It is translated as CASSLDRGVGYTF.

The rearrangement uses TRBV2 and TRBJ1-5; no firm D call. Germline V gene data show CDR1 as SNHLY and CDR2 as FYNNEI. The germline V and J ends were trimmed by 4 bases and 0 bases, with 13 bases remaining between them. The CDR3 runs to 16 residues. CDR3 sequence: CASSGTTSYSNQPQHF. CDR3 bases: TGTGCCAGCAGTGGAACGACATCCTATAGCAATCAGCCCCAGCATTTT.

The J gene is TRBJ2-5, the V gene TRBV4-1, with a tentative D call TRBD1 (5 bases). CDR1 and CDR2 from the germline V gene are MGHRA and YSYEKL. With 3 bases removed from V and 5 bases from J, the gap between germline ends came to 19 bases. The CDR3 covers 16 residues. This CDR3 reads CASSHITQGPWETQYF. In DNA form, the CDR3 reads TGCGCCAGCAGCCACATTACCCAGGGCCCCTGGGAGACCCAGTACTTC.

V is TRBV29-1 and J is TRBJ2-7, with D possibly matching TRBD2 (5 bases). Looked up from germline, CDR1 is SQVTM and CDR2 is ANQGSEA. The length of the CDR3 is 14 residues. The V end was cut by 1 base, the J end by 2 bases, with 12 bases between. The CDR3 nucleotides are TGCAGCGTTGAAGGTGGGAGTTCAACCTACGAGCAGTACTTC. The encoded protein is CSVEGGSSTYEQYF.

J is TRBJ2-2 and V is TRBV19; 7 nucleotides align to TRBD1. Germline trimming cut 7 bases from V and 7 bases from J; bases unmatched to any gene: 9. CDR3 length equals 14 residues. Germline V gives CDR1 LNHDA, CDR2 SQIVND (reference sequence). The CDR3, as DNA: TGTGCCAGTAATGAGGGGGCCCTGTTCGGGGAGCTGTTTTTT. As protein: CASNEGALFGELFF.

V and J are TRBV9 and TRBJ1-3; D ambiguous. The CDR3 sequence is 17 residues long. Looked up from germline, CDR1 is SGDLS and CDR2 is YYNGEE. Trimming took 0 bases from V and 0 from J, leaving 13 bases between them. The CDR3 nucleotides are TGTGCCAGCAGCGTAGGTGGGGTCCGGAGCTCTGGAAACACCATATATTTT. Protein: CASSVGGVRSSGNTIYF. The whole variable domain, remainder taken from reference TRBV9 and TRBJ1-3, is DSGVTQTPKHLITATGQRVTLRCSPRSGDLSVYWYQQSLDQGLQFLIQYYNGEERAKGNILERFSAQQFPDLHSELNLSSLELGDSALYFCASSVGGVRSSGNTIYFGEGSWLTVV.

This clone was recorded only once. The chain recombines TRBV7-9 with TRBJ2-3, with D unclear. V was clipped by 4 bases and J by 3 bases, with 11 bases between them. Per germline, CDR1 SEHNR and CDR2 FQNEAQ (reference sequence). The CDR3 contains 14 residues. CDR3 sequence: CASSSERLTDTQYF. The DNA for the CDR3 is TGTGCCAGCAGCTCCGAACGGCTTACAGATACGCAGTATTTT.

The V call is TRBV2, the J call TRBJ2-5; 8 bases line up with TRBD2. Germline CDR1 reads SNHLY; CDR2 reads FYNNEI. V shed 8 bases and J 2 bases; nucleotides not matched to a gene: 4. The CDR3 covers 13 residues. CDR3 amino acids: CASLAGIQETQYF. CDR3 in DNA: TGTGCCAGCTTAGCGGGGATACAAGAGACCCAGTACTTC.

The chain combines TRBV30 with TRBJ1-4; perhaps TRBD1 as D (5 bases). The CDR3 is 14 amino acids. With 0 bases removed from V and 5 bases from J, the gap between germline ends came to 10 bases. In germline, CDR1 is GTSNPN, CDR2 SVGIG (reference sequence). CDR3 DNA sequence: TGTGCCTGGAGTGTAGGGGCAGGCAATGAAAAACTGTTTTTT. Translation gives CAWSVGAGNEKLFF.

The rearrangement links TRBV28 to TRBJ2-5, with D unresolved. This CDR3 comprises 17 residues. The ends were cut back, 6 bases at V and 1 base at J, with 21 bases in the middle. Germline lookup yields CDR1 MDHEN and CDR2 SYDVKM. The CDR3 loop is CASSQPSNPDPQETQYF. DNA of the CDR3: TGTGCCAGCAGCCAACCATCAAATCCTGATCCCCAAGAGACCCAGTACTTC.

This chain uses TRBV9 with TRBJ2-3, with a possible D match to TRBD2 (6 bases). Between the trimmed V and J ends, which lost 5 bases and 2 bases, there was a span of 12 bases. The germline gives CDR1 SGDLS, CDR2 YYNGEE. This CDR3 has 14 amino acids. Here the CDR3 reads CASSGGGVTDTQYF. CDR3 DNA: TGTGCCAGCAGTGGTGGCGGGGTCACAGATACGCAGTATTTT.

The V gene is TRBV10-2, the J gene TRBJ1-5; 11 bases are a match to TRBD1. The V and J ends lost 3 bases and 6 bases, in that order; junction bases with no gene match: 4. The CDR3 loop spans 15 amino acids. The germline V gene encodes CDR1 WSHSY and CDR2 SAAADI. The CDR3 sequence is CASSDWGQGVQPQHF. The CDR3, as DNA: TGCGCCAGCAGTGATTGGGGACAGGGGGTTCAGCCCCAGCATTTT.

CDR3: CASSFEPDSIQETQYF. The CDR3 DNA sequence: TGTGCCAGCAGTTTCGAACCCGACAGTATCCAAGAGACCCAGTACTTC. V is TRBV28 and J is TRBJ2-5; D perhaps matches TRBD1 (5 bases). Trimming removed 3 bases at V and 1 base at J, with 15 bases between. This CDR3 is 16 amino acids long. The germline gives CDR1 MDHEN, CDR2 SYDVKM.

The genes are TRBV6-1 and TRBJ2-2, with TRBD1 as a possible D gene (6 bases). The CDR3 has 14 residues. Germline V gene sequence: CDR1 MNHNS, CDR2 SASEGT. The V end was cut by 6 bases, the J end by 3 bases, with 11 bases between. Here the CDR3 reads CASSPGQYTGELFF. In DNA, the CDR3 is TGTGCCAGCAGCCCAGGACAGTACACCGGGGAGCTGTTTTTT.

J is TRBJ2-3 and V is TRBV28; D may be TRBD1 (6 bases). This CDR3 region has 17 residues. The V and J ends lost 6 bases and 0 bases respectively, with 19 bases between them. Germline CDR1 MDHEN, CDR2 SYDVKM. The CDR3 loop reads CASRQGQLSTSTDTQYF. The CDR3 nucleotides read TGTGCCAGCAGACAGGGCCAACTTTCAACTAGCACAGATACGCAGTATTTT. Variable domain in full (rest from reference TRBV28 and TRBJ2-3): DVKVTQSSRYLVKRTGEKVFLECVQDMDHENMFWYRQDPGLGLRLIYFSYDVKMKEKGDIPEGYSVSREKKERFSLILESASTNQTSMYLCASRQGQLSTSTDTQYFGPGTRLTVL.

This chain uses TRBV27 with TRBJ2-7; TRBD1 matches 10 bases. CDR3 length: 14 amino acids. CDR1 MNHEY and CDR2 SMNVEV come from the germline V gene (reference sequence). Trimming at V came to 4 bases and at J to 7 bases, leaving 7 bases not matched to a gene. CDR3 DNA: TGTGCCAGCAGTTGGGACAGGGGAGGCCGAGAGCAGTACTTC. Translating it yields CASSWDRGGREQYF.

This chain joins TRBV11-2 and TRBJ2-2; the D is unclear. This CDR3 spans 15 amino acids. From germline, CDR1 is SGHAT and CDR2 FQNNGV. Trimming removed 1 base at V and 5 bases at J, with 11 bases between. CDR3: CASSLVERWTGELFF. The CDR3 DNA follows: TGTGCCAGCAGCTTAGTGGAGAGGTGGACCGGGGAGCTGTTTTTT. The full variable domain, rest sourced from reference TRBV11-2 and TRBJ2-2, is EAGVAQSPRYKIIEKRQSVAFWCNPISGHATLYWYQQILGQGPKLLIQFQNNGVVDDSQLPKDRFSAERLKGVDSTLKIQPAKLEDSAVYLCASSLVERWTGELFFGEGSRLTVL.